The following is a TCR beta chain sequence with its context. A single count supports this clone. The antigen this receptor binds is unknown. One base away there is no much larger clone; base qualities are not given. These data come from a study of technical replicates of blood from a few donors (dated by TCRdb to 2015 to 2018). V sheds 6 bases and J sheds 5 bases, leaving 13 bases between their ends. CDR3 length: 13 amino acids, cysteine to phenylalanine. Just the 39-base CDR3 DNA is kept, in frame starting at base 1. CDR1 and CDR2 were assigned from the germline V gene (reference sequence) as SEHNR and FQNEAQ. Receptor libraries were prepared by the immunoSEQ multiplex PCR assay. TCRdb provides this immuneACCESS table in a form limited to in-frame rearrangements. Some clones are lacking; in checked studies, under half of them reflect an unresolved V gene, and why the rest are absent is not known. The sample table records tens of thousands of clones; approximately 94% of these occur just once. The ten biggest clones cover about 0.37% of the sample.

The rearranged segments are TRBV7-9 and TRBJ1-1; TRBD1 is a possible D gene, resting on 5 matching bases. The sample was T cells isolated from PBMCs. The receptor was isolated from a human donor in good health. The CDR3 reads as follows: CASSWGGDTEAFF. In nucleotides, the sequence is TGTGCCAGCAGTTGGGGGGGGGATACTGAAGCTTTCTTT.